This TCR beta chain is drawn from a study of radiotherapy plus CTLA-4 blockade in lung cancer. Clones were read by immunoSEQ multiplex PCR, and TCRdb kept only the in-frame ones, dropping some. The data hold about 83,000 clones, with 78% observed a single time. As regards this clone: Because it lacks the conserved phenylalanine or tryptophan at the end, this CDR3 is likely a read error.

The CDR3 contains 12 residues. CDR1 and CDR2 (germline): MNHNY, SVGAGI (reference sequence). Trimming stripped 2 bases from V and 4 bases from J, with 6 bases between. The origin of this receptor is a human donor with non-small cell lung cancer who had a partial response to radiotherapy plus ipilimumab. Some clones in this sample may be carry-over from other donors' samples. The gene calls are TRBV6-6 and TRBJ2-7; no reliable D call. This specimen consisted of peripheral blood, obtained from a patient treated with radiotherapy plus ipilimumab. This CDR3 reads CASSYGRYEQYL. In DNA, the CDR3 is TGTGCCAGCAGTTACGGGCGTTACGAGCAGTACCTC.